Sequencing of this TCR beta chain was carried out in a study of a mutant IDH1 vaccine in newly diagnosed glioma. This clone was seen just once. As yet, its antigen is unknown. Trimming cost V 7 bases and J 3 bases; bases outside gene matches: 10. This CDR3 region has 14 residues. Germline assignment: CDR1 SGHRS and CDR2 YFSETQ. Specified time point: week 5, during vaccination. Vaccine doses each comprised 300 ug of mutant IDH1 20-mer peptide, with topical imiquimod. The data were produced by immunoSEQ multiplex PCR, yet TCRdb's version contains in-frame clones alone and is incomplete. The table records tens of thousands of clones, roughly 83% of them present only once.

The sequencing used PBMCs, collected from a glioma patient whose treatment included an IDH1 peptide vaccine. The J gene is TRBJ2-7, the V gene TRBV5-1, with TRBD1 identical over 7 bases. The TCR sequence derives from a man under 40 with glioma. DNA of the CDR3: TGCGCCAGCGCCCGACAGGGCATCAACTACGAGCAGTACTTC. Its protein is CASARQGINYEQYF.